This is a list of T cell receptor beta chains from one sample in a study of response to subunit inactivated influenza vaccine. Via MiXCR, TCRdb re-called the RT-PCR reads, giving one row per CDR3 protein. The table lists 150,000 to 200,000 distinct CDR3 sequences, 10% to 15% of them singletons. The same data also went into a second study, on T cells expressing NK-cell markers.

Here the sequenced sample was CD8+ T cells sorted from PBMCs, taken approximately 13 days after vaccination. These receptors all come from a man aged 50 to 59 who received an inactivated influenza vaccine. CDR3s include the opening cysteine and the closing phenylalanine or tryptophan. Fields, in order: J gene, CDR3 length, V gene, D gene, clone size, CDR3 DNA, CDR3 protein. D genes are given only for firm matches. Where a row states a size, it is once, few, many or the class of an expanded clone; other rows omit it.

J: TRBJ2-7
length: 17
V: TRBV20-1
D: TRBD2
size: few
DNA: TGCAGTGCTAGAGATATCTTAGCGGGAGGGCCGAGAGGCGAGCAGTACTTC
CDR3: CSARDILAGGPRGEQYF

J: TRBJ2-1
length: 17
V: TRBV6-5
D: TRBD1
size: many
DNA: TGTGCCAGCAGTTACTCGGGGATGGGGACAGGGGGAGGTGAGCAGTTCTTC
CDR3: CASSYSGMGTGGGEQFF

J: TRBJ1-2
length: 13
V: TRBV29-1
D: -
size: few
DNA: TGCAGCGTTGAGGGTCTAACTAACTATGGCTACACCTTC
CDR3: CSVEGLTNYGYTF

J: TRBJ2-7
length: 14
V: TRBV7-2
D: -
size: many
DNA: TGTGCCAGCAGCTTATACGGTTCTACCTACGAGCAGTACTTC
CDR3: CASSLYGSTYEQYF

J: TRBJ1-1
length: 14
V: TRBV5-1
D: -
size: few
DNA: TGCGCCAGCAGCTTCCGGGGCGTCCTAGCTGAAGCTTTCTTT
CDR3: CASSFRGVLAEAFF

J: TRBJ2-7
length: 14
V: TRBV7-9
D: TRBD1
size: many
DNA: TGTGCCAGCAGCTTCCGGGACAGTACCTACGAGCAGTACTTC
CDR3: CASSFRDSTYEQYF

J: TRBJ2-5
length: 12
V: TRBV12-3/TRBV12-4
D: -
size: many
DNA: TGTGCCAGCAGTTCCGCCGGGGAGACCCAGTACTTC
CDR3: CASSSAGETQYF

J: TRBJ2-4
length: 18
V: TRBV6-9
D: -
size: medium-sized
DNA: TGTGCCAGCAGTCCCCTTCGGCGGACACCAATAGCCAAAAACATTCAGTACTTC
CDR3: CASSPLRRTPIAKNIQYF

J: TRBJ1-1
length: 14
V: TRBV7-8
D: -
size: few
DNA: TGTGCCAGCAGACCCTCTGGGGCGGGAACTGAAGCTTTCTTT
CDR3: CASRPSGAGTEAFF

J: TRBJ2-1
length: 16
V: TRBV4-1
D: TRBD2
size: few
DNA: TGCGCCAGCAGCCAACAACTAGCGGGAGGGGGCAATGAGCAGTTCTTC
CDR3: CASSQQLAGGGNEQFF

J: TRBJ1-2
length: 14
V: TRBV7-9
D: TRBD1
size: -
DNA: TGTGCCAGCAGCTCCCCGGGACAGGGGTATGGCTACACCTTC
CDR3: CASSSPGQGYGYTF

J: TRBJ2-2
length: 17
V: TRBV4-1
D: -
size: -
DNA: TGCGCCAGCAGCCAGGATATGAGGGCAGCGAACACCGGGGAGCTGTTTTTT
CDR3: CASSQDMRAANTGELFF

J: TRBJ2-5
length: 13
V: TRBV7-9
D: -
size: few
DNA: TGTGCCAGCAGTTCAGAGTACCCAGAGACCCAGTACTTC
CDR3: CASSSEYPETQYF

J: TRBJ1-4
length: 15
V: TRBV4-1
D: -
size: few
DNA: TGCGCCAGCAGCCAAGCAGAGGGGGGAGGTGAAAAACTGTTTTTT
CDR3: CASSQAEGGGEKLFF

J: TRBJ2-1
length: 17
V: TRBV10-3
D: TRBD1
size: -
DNA: TGTGCCATCAGGGTGACAGGGGGCGAAACTTCCTACAATGAGCAGTTCTTC
CDR3: CAIRVTGGETSYNEQFF

J: TRBJ2-5
length: 16
V: TRBV28
D: TRBD1
size: -
DNA: TGTGCCAGCAGTCCCGGGACAGGGGACAGCCAAGAGACCCAGTACTTC
CDR3: CASSPGTGDSQETQYF

J: TRBJ2-1
length: 14
V: TRBV9
D: -
size: many
DNA: TGTGCCAGCAGCCCCCCAACCCGGGTCAATGAGCAGTTCTTC
CDR3: CASSPPTRVNEQFF

J: TRBJ2-2
length: 15
V: TRBV27
D: -
size: -
DNA: TGTGCCAGCAGTTTCGGGACTCCTTACACCGGGGAGCTGTTTTTT
CDR3: CASSFGTPYTGELFF

J: TRBJ2-2
length: 14
V: TRBV25-1
D: -
size: -
DNA: TGTGCCAGCAGCCCTACTCAACACGGCGGGGAGCTGTTTTTT
CDR3: CASSPTQHGGELFF

J: TRBJ2-7
length: 14
V: TRBV10-3
D: -
size: many
DNA: TGTGCCATCAGTGAGTCAGGGGGCTCCTACGAGCAGTACTTC
CDR3: CAISESGGSYEQYF

J: TRBJ2-1
length: 16
V: TRBV4-2
D: TRBD1
size: many
DNA: TGTGCCAGCAGCGATATACAGGGGACCTCCTACAATGAGCAGTTCTTC
CDR3: CASSDIQGTSYNEQFF

J: TRBJ2-7
length: 16
V: TRBV7-8
D: TRBD2
size: -
DNA: TGTGCCAGCAGCGTAGGGACTAGCGGGGGGGACTACGAGCAGTACTTC
CDR3: CASSVGTSGGDYEQYF

J: TRBJ2-1
length: 14
V: TRBV5-1
D: -
size: many
DNA: TGCGCCAGCAGCTCATGGGACGGCTACAATGAGCAGTTCTTC
CDR3: CASSSWDGYNEQFF

J: TRBJ1-5
length: 13
V: TRBV7-9
D: -
size: -
DNA: TGTGCCAGCAGCTTACGGGGGGATCAGCCCCAGCATTTT
CDR3: CASSLRGDQPQHF

J: TRBJ2-5
length: 13
V: TRBV5-1
D: -
size: few
DNA: TGCGCCAGCAGCTTGCTCTATCAAGAGACCCAGTACTTC
CDR3: CASSLLYQETQYF

J: TRBJ1-1
length: 14
V: TRBV25-1
D: -
size: few
DNA: TGTGCCAGCAGTGGGGGGGGGTACGCGGTCGAAGCTTTCTTT
CDR3: CASSGGGYAVEAFF

J: TRBJ1-5
length: 18
V: TRBV6-5
D: -
size: few
DNA: TGTGCCAGCAGTTCTTTGGCTGAAACAGGACGTAGCAATCAGCCCCAGCATTTT
CDR3: CASSSLAETGRSNQPQHF

J: TRBJ2-7
length: 12
V: TRBV11-2
D: -
size: -
DNA: TGTGCCAGCAGCCAGACATACTACGAGCAGTACTTC
CDR3: CASSQTYYEQYF

J: TRBJ2-1
length: 15
V: TRBV5-1
D: TRBD1
size: many
DNA: TGCGCCAGCAGCTACACCGGGACAGGGTACAATGAGCAGTTCTTC
CDR3: CASSYTGTGYNEQFF

J: TRBJ2-7
length: 12
V: TRBV7-9
D: -
size: few
DNA: TGTGCCAGCACCGAAGACTCCTACGAGCAGTACTTC
CDR3: CASTEDSYEQYF

J: TRBJ1-6
length: 13
V: TRBV20-1
D: -
size: few
DNA: TGCAGTGCCAGAGACAGGATGGGTTCACCCCTCCACTTT
CDR3: CSARDRMGSPLHF

J: TRBJ2-1
length: 16
V: TRBV20-1
D: TRBD2
size: -
DNA: TGCAGTGCTAGGAGCCTAGCGGGAGGGCCGGGGAATGAGCAGTTCTTC
CDR3: CSARSLAGGPGNEQFF

J: TRBJ2-5
length: 15
V: TRBV4-3
D: -
size: few
DNA: TGCGCCAGCAGCCAAGATCGGTGGGGGCAAGAGACCCAGTACTTC
CDR3: CASSQDRWGQETQYF

J: TRBJ2-1
length: 16
V: TRBV4-3
D: -
size: many
DNA: TGCGCCAGCAGCCAAGATAGTTGGACTACGAACAATGAGCAGTTCTTC
CDR3: CASSQDSWTTNNEQFF

J: TRBJ2-7
length: 15
V: TRBV12-3/TRBV12-4
D: TRBD2
size: many
DNA: TGTGCCAGCAGTTTTGGGCTAGCGGGCAACTACGAGCAGTACTTC
CDR3: CASSFGLAGNYEQYF

J: TRBJ2-5
length: 17
V: TRBV7-9
D: TRBD2
size: -
DNA: TGTGCCAGCAGCTCAGAACGGATAGCGGGAGGAGGAGAGACCCAGTACTTC
CDR3: CASSSERIAGGGETQYF

J: TRBJ2-3
length: 19
V: TRBV7-3
D: TRBD2
size: few
DNA: TGTGCCAGCAGCGGAGGCCCAGGACCGGGACTAGCGGGAGCAGATACGCAGTATTTT
CDR3: CASSGGPGPGLAGADTQYF

J: TRBJ2-4
length: 16
V: TRBV10-2
D: -
size: many
DNA: TGCGCCAGCAGTGAGGGGGAAGGACTAGCCAAAAACATTCAGTACTTC
CDR3: CASSEGEGLAKNIQYF